Listed below are T cell receptor beta chains from one sample, sequenced in a study of sequential checkpoint blockade in melanoma. Some clones are missing from TCRdb's copy, which holds only in-frame ones; the method was immunoSEQ multiplex PCR. Of about 9,600 clones listed, about 25% are singletons. Sequencing was performed on tumor tissue (inferred from file names), taken from a patient given nivolumab and ipilimumab in sequence. The receptors stem from a human donor with melanoma. The CDR3 runs from the conserved cysteine through the conserved F or W. D genes are given only for firm matches. Only some rows state a clone size, as once, few, many or a class for expanded clones.

NA 15 TRBJ2-5 TRBV6-8 many CASSKHKEDGETQYF TGTGCCAGCAGCAAACACAAGGAGGACGGAGAGACCCAGTACTTC
TRBD2 18 TRBJ2-3 TRBV11-3 NA CASSLRGGLAGLTDTQYF TGTGCCAGCAGCCTACGAGGGGGACTAGCGGGGCTCACAGATACGCAGTATTTT
TRBD1 14 TRBJ1-1 TRBV6-8 NA CASSAGTANTEAFF TGTGCCAGCAGCGCTGGGACAGCGAACACTGAAGCTTTCTTT
TRBD2 17 TRBJ2-2 TRBV11-3 few CASRSLAGEENTGELFF TGTGCCAGCAGGAGCCTAGCGGGAGAAGAGAACACCGGGGAGCTGTTTTTT
NA 12 TRBJ2-7 TRBV10-2 NA CASSGQGGEQYF TGCGCCAGCAGTGGTCAAGGAGGCGAGCAGTACTTC
NA 11 TRBJ1-2 TRBV14 NA CASSRGGGYTF TGTGCCAGCAGCCGAGGCGGTGGCTACACCTTC
TRBD2 15 TRBJ2-7 TRBV9 many CASSPSGSNPYEQYF TGTGCCAGCAGCCCGAGCGGGAGCAATCCCTACGAGCAGTACTTC
NA 15 TRBJ1-1 TRBV7-7 few CASSLYISSITEAFF TGTGCCAGCAGCTTATATATTAGTAGCATTACTGAAGCTTTCTTT
NA 13 TRBJ2-6 TRBV30 few CAWSGSGANVLTF TGTGCCTGGAGTGGATCTGGGGCCAACGTCCTGACTTTC
NA 16 TRBJ1-4 TRBV11-3 NA CASSLGGFEANEKLFF TGTGCCAGCAGCTTAGGGGGCTTTGAAGCTAATGAAAAACTGTTTTTT
TRBD2 14 TRBJ2-7 TRBV15 NA CATSPRTSAYEQYF TGTGCCACCAGCCCCCGGACTAGTGCGTACGAGCAGTACTTC
NA 15 TRBJ1-1 TRBV11-3 many CASSLRRSVNTEAFF TGTGCCAGCAGCTTAAGGCGCAGCGTGAACACTGAAGCTTTCTTT
NA 13 TRBJ2-1 TRBV7-4 many CASERPNYNEQFF TGTGCCAGCGAGAGGCCAAACTACAATGAGCAGTTCTTC
TRBD1 16 TRBJ1-2 TRBV9 few CASSVGGQGAAYGYTF TGTGCCAGCAGCGTAGGAGGACAGGGGGCTGCCTATGGCTACACCTTC
NA 16 TRBJ1-5 TRBV6-1 NA CASSEAQGIINQPQHF TGTGCCAGCAGTGAAGCGCAAGGGATTATCAATCAGCCCCAGCATTTT
NA 13 TRBJ2-7 TRBV28 medium-sized CASSFRGSYEQYF TGTGCCAGCAGTTTTAGGGGGAGCTACGAGCAGTACTTC
NA 17 TRBJ1-5 TRBV30 few CAWSSGVYAGSNQPQHF TGTGCCTGGAGTTCTGGGGTCTACGCTGGGAGCAATCAGCCCCAGCATTTT
NA 15 TRBJ2-7 TRBV5-1 NA CASSLSGSLSYEQYF TGCGCCAGCAGCTTGTCCGGGTCACTGTCCTACGAGCAGTACTTC
NA 15 TRBJ1-5 TRBV9 few CASSEERIGNQPQHF TGTGCCAGCAGTGAGGAGAGAATTGGCAATCAGCCCCAGCATTTT
NA 14 TRBJ1-3 TRBV28 few CASRYGSSGNTIYF TGTGCCAGCAGATACGGGTCCTCTGGAAACACCATATATTTT
TRBD1 14 TRBJ1-6 TRBV18 NA CASSPEQGNSPLHF TGTGCCAGCTCCCCGGAACAGGGGAATTCACCCCTCCACTTT
NA 15 TRBJ2-5 TRBV6-8 few CASSYGGRSQETQYF TGTGCCAGCAGTTACGGGGGGCGATCCCAAGAGACCCAGTACTTC
TRBD1 17 TRBJ1-2 TRBV5-1 NA CASSLAQGAASNYGYTF TGCGCCAGCAGCTTGGCACAGGGGGCGGCTTCTAACTATGGCTACACCTTC
NA 16 TRBJ2-5 TRBV4-1 NA CASSDIAQGLQETQYF TGCGCCAGCAGCGATATCGCACAGGGTCTCCAAGAGACCCAGTACTTC
NA 12 TRBJ1-2 TRBV29-1 NA CSVEGARRGYTF TGCAGCGTTGAAGGAGCCAGACGTGGCTACACCTTC
NA 13 TRBJ2-3 TRBV7-4 few CASSRMLADTQYF TGTGCCAGCAGCCGAATGCTAGCAGATACGCAGTATTTT
TRBD1 14 TRBJ2-7 TRBV6-8 many CATGETTGGVWQYF TGTGCCACAGGGGAAACAACAGGGGGCGTATGGCAGTACTTC
TRBD2 17 TRBJ2-1 TRBV6-8 NA CASSYRHWTSGSNEQFF TGTGCCAGCAGTTACCGACATTGGACTAGCGGGTCCAATGAGCAGTTCTTC
NA 15 TRBJ1-1 TRBV5-1 NA CASSLDSLGGTEAFF TGCGCCAGCAGCTTGGATTCGTTGGGGGGCACTGAAGCTTTCTTT
NA 14 TRBJ2-7 TRBV6-8 NA CASSFVGGPYEQYF TGTGCCAGCAGTTTCGTCGGGGGCCCTTACGAGCAGTACTTC
TRBD2 18 TRBJ2-7 TRBV18 few CASSPGGLAGESSYEQYF TGTGCCAGCTCACCAGGGGGACTAGCGGGAGAGAGCTCCTACGAGCAGTACTTC
NA 14 TRBJ2-2 TRBV28 NA CASSLGWNTGELFF TGTGCCAGCAGTTTAGGGTGGAACACCGGGGAGCTGTTTTTT
TRBD2 16 TRBJ2-7 TRBV6-8 many CASSYRGLASSYEQYF TGTGCCAGCAGTTACCGAGGACTAGCGTCCTCCTACGAGCAGTACTTC
NA 13 TRBJ1-5 TRBV19 NA CASSISQGQPQHF TGTGCCAGTAGTATCAGCCAGGGTCAGCCCCAGCATTTT
NA 14 TRBJ1-5 TRBV19 few CASSNREANQPQHF TGTGCCAGTAGTAACAGGGAGGCGAATCAGCCCCAGCATTTT
TRBD2 15 TRBJ2-3 TRBV28 NA CASNTGGRNTDTQYF TGTGCCAGCAATACGGGAGGGCGGAACACAGATACGCAGTATTTT
NA 13 TRBJ1-5 TRBV18 NA CASSPGSVQPQHF TGTGCCAGCTCACCAGGTTCAGTACAGCCCCAGCATTTT
TRBD2 14 TRBJ2-7 TRBV11-3 many CASSLEGGTYEQYF TGTGCCAGCAGCTTAGAGGGGGGGACCTACGAGCAGTACTTC
NA 16 TRBJ2-5 TRBV6-1 few CASSEAEGAGWETQYF TGTGCCAGCAGTGAAGCAGAAGGGGCGGGGTGGGAGACCCAGTACTTC
NA 13 TRBJ2-3 TRBV7-2 many CASSRESTDTQYF TGTGCCAGCAGCCGGGAGAGCACAGATACGCAGTATTTT
TRBD2 18 TRBJ2-7 TRBV14 NA CASSHGGLAGVRSYEQYF TGTGCCAGCAGCCACGGAGGACTAGCGGGAGTTAGGTCCTACGAGCAGTACTTC
NA 14 TRBJ2-4 TRBV5-1 NA CATRGDWQTNIQYF TGCGCCACCCGGGGAGATTGGCAGACGAACATTCAGTACTTC
NA 14 TRBJ1-2 TRBV18 NA CASSPPEGNYGYTF TGTGCCAGCTCACCGCCGGAGGGGAACTATGGCTACACCTTC
NA 14 TRBJ2-5 TRBV7-6 few CASSPTLSQETQYF TGTGCCAGCAGCCCGACCCTGTCCCAAGAGACCCAGTACTTC
NA 13 TRBJ2-3 TRBV6-8 few CASSRPGADTQYF TGTGCCAGCAGTCGCCCCGGGGCAGATACGCAGTATTTT
NA 14 TRBJ1-4 TRBV5-1 once CASSLVGSDEKLFF TGCGCCAGCAGCTTGGTGGGCAGTGATGAAAAACTGTTTTTT
TRBD2 15 TRBJ2-7 TRBV11-3 NA CASSPGDSGIGEQYF TGTGCCAGCAGCCCCGGGGATAGCGGGATCGGCGAGCAGTACTTC
NA 13 TRBJ2-1 TRBV6-8 many CASSYSTHNEQFF TGTGCCAGCAGTTACTCGACTCACAATGAGCAGTTCTTC
NA 15 TRBJ2-2 TRBV28 medium-sized CASSRTTENTGELFF TGTGCCAGCAGCCGTACAACAGAGAACACCGGGGAGCTGTTTTTT
NA 15 TRBJ2-1 TRBV11-3 few CASSLVGRTNAEQFF TGTGCCAGCAGCTTAGTGGGGCGGACCAACGCGGAGCAGTTCTTC
NA 16 TRBJ2-1 TRBV5-1 NA CASSLAPMGPGNEQFF TGCGCCAGCAGCTTGGCCCCCATGGGCCCCGGGAATGAGCAGTTCTTC